This TCR beta chain was found in a study of a mutant IDH1 vaccine in newly diagnosed glioma. The overall study: The earlier regimen, radiotherapy, temozolomide, or both, was most often both. The timing of visit V12 was week 35, and that of visit V13 was week 47. Study outcomes and limitations: Top peripheral T cell clonotype shifts appeared unrelated to pseudoprogression.

Regarding this clone: Its antigen is unknown.

The V gene lost 0 bases and the J gene lost 0 bases, with 8 bases spanning the gap. Germline assignment: CDR1 MNHEY and CDR2 SVGAGI. This CDR3 has 15 residues. Assay: immunoSEQ multiplex PCR; the TCRdb copy retains only in-frame clones and omits some. Of tens of thousands of clones in the sample, 76% were seen once. Regarding time point: week 47, end of study. Vaccinated patients received 300 ug of mutant IDH1 20-mer peptide per dose, with topical imiquimod. Specimen: PBMCs, collected from a glioma patient whose treatment included an IDH1 peptide vaccine. V usage is TRBV6-5 and J usage is TRBJ1-1; D unclear. The sequence was collected from a woman aged 40 to 49 with glioma. Some clones in this sample may be carry-over from other donors' samples. CDR3 nucleotide sequence: TGTGCCAGCAGTTACTCGACGACGGTGAACACTGAAGCTTTCTTT. Translation gives CASSYSTTVNTEAFF.